The 17 T cell receptor beta chains listed next were all sequenced from one sample in a study of neurological immune-mediated disorders. MiXCR, run by TCRdb on the 5' RACE reads, gives a single entry per CDR3 protein. The sample has about 48,000 distinct CDR3 sequences, around 25% seen once. What was sequenced was PBMCs. These receptors came from a woman in her seventies in good health.

This clonotype came up many times. The rearrangement uses TRBV28 and TRBJ1-2, with TRBD1 identical over 7 bases. Germline V gives CDR1 MDHEN, CDR2 SYDVKM. With 1 base clipped from V and 4 bases from J, the junction kept 9 bases outside the gene matches. CDR3 length: 16 residues. The CDR3 sequence is CASSLFRTGLVYGYTF. The DNA of the CDR3 is TGTGCCAGCAGTTTATTCCGGACAGGCTTAGTCTATGGCTACACCTTC.

The chain has TRBV6-5 and TRBJ1-5, with TRBD1 matching over 9 bases. The CDR3 runs to 15 residues. Germline V CDR1 and CDR2: MNHEY, SVGAGI. V gave up 6 bases and J gave up 4 bases; unmatched junction bases: 7. The chain's CDR3 is CASSSQGAGNQPQHF. In DNA, the CDR3 is TGTGCCAGCAGCTCACAGGGGGCCGGGAATCAGCCCCAGCATTTT.

This clonotype was seen many times. The rearrangement uses TRBV6-2 or TRBV6-3 and TRBJ2-7; D is unresolved. This CDR3 contains 15 residues. Germline lookup yields CDR1 MNHEY and CDR2 SVGEGT. V was cut by 2 bases and J by 3 bases, with 14 bases left in between. CDR3 coding DNA: TGTGCCAGCAGTTACCCGGTGCAGGATTACTACGAGCAGTACTTC. Translating it yields CASSYPVQDYYEQYF.

This clonotype was seen many times. This rearrangement joins TRBV24-1 to TRBJ2-1; 8 bases align to TRBD1. CDR3 length equals 15 residues. CDR1 is KGHDR and CDR2 is SFDVKD in the germline V gene. V shed 4 bases, J shed 8 bases, and the junction held 9 bases outside the gene matches. The CDR3 nucleotides are TGTGCCACCAGTGAGTACGGGACAGGCTTCTATGAGCAGTTCTTC. Translated: CATSEYGTGFYEQFF.

At least ten counts were recorded for this clonotype. V usage is TRBV5-1 and J usage is TRBJ2-3; a possible D gene is TRBD2 (6 bases). V lost 3 bases and J 3 bases, leaving 14 bases between the germline ends. CDR3 length equals 15 residues. Germline V gene sequence: CDR1 SGHRS, CDR2 YFSETQ. The CDR3: CASSSLASGTDTQYF. The DNA of the CDR3 is TGCGCCAGCAGCTCACTAGCTAGTGGTACAGATACGCAGTATTTT.

The chain has TRBV20-1 and TRBJ1-2; no clear D gene. Trimming took 0 bases from V and 3 from J, leaving 8 bases between them. The germline V gene has CDR1 DFQATT and CDR2 SNEGSKA (reference sequence). This CDR3 comprises 13 residues. The CDR3 is CSARDPQDYGYTF. The CDR3 DNA reads as TGCAGTGCTAGAGATCCCCAGGACTATGGCTACACCTTC.

For the CDR3, the DNA is TGCAGTGCTAGAGATGAGGGCGGGAGCAATCAGCCCCAGCATTTT. Translating gives CSARDEGGSNQPQHF. The rearrangement joins TRBV20-1 to TRBJ1-5; D uncertain. The CDR3 covers 15 residues. Germline CDR1 DFQATT, CDR2 SNEGSKA (reference sequence). V was trimmed by 0 bases and J by 1 base, leaving 10 bases between them.

This clonotype has a count of ten or more. V gene TRBV7-9 combines with J gene TRBJ2-7, with 8 bases identical to TRBD2. The germline V gene encodes CDR1 SEHNR and CDR2 FQNEAQ (reference sequence). Germline trimming cut 7 bases from V and 3 bases from J; bases unmatched to any gene: 11. This CDR3 contains 15 residues. CDR3 sequence reads: CASKAGEEGVYEQYF. CDR3 coding DNA: TGTGCCAGCAAAGCGGGAGAAGAAGGGGTCTACGAGCAGTACTTC.

This clonotype was observed at least ten times. The V gene is TRBV5-1, the J gene TRBJ2-3; possibly TRBD2 for D (6 bases). The length of the CDR3 is 17 residues. Germline assignment: CDR1 SGHRS and CDR2 YFSETQ. The V end lost 0 bases, the J end lost 8 bases, and 22 bases lay between the germline ends. This chain's CDR3 is CASSLGVAGTLQGTQYF. The CDR3 DNA follows: TGCGCCAGCAGCTTGGGTGTTGCGGGGACTCTGCAGGGTACGCAGTATTTT.

This clonotype occurred many times. The V and J genes are TRBV20-1 and TRBJ1-1, with no clear D. Germline V gene sequence: CDR1 DFQATT, CDR2 SNEGSKA (reference sequence). The CDR3 consists of 13 residues. V shed 3 bases and J shed 3 bases, with 11 bases lying between them. The CDR3 sequence: CSASEQPDTEAFF. The CDR3 DNA reads TGCAGTGCTAGCGAGCAACCTGACACTGAAGCTTTCTTT.

The chain couples TRBV6-5 to TRBJ2-4; 11 nucleotides match TRBD2. With 6 bases clipped from V and 3 bases from J, the junction kept 7 bases outside the gene matches. The CDR3 is 16 residues long. Germline V gene lookup returns CDR1 MNHEY and CDR2 SVGAGI. Here the CDR3 DNA reads TGTGCCAGCAGACCCCAACTAGCGGGGGACAAAAACATTCAGTACTTC. Amino acids: CASRPQLAGDKNIQYF.

This clonotype was counted at least ten times. The chain couples TRBV25-1 to TRBJ2-3; D not resolved. Germline V gene data show CDR1 as MGHDK and CDR2 as SYGVNS. V was shortened by 5 bases and J by 2 bases, with 5 bases between the two germline ends. The CDR3 runs 12 residues. CDR3 protein: CASSWNTDTQYF. CDR3 in DNA: TGTGCCAGCAGTTGGAACACAGATACGCAGTATTTT. Drawing the rest from reference TRBV25-1 and TRBJ2-3, the complete variable domain is EADIYQTPRYLVIGTGKKITLECSQTMGHDKMYWYQQDPGMELHLIHYSYGVNSTEKGDLSSESTVSRIRTEHFPLTLESARPSHTSQYLCASSWNTDTQYFGPGTRLTVL.

There are many counts of this clonotype. V gene TRBV4-3 combines with J gene TRBJ1-3; the D is unclear. The V end lost 0 bases, the J end lost 4 bases, and 10 bases lay between the germline ends. The CDR3 covers 15 residues. Germline V gene lookup returns CDR1 LGHNA and CDR2 YSLEER. CDR3 residues: CASSQEYLGGNTIYF. The DNA of the CDR3 is TGCGCCAGCAGCCAAGAGTATCTAGGCGGAAACACCATATATTTT.

This clonotype occurred many times. V is TRBV5-4 and J is TRBJ2-7, with D unclear. Germline V gene data show CDR1 as SGHNT and CDR2 as YYREEE (reference sequence). The CDR3 has 13 amino acids. Trimming removed 3 bases from V and 0 bases from J, with 7 bases in between. CDR3 nucleotide sequence: TGTGCCAGCAGCTCAAAAAGCTCCTACGAGCAGTACTTC. Translating gives CASSSKSSYEQYF.

This clonotype was found a few times. The V and J genes are TRBV19 and TRBJ1-5; no reliable D call. Germline V gene sequence: CDR1 LNHDA, CDR2 SQIVND (reference sequence). This CDR3 is built from 17 residues. Deletions cut 4 bases from V and 4 bases from J, with 20 bases between. DNA of the CDR3: TGTGCCAGTAGTAGTGTAAGGGCGGGCGGATCAAATCAGCCCCAGCATTTT. It yields the protein CASSSVRAGGSNQPQHF.

At least ten counts were recorded for this clonotype. V usage is TRBV5-1 and J usage is TRBJ2-2, with a tentative D call TRBD2 (6 bases). This CDR3 comprises 17 residues. V lost 6 bases and J 2 bases, leaving 20 bases between the germline ends. CDR1 and CDR2 from the germline V gene are SGHRS and YFSETQ. The CDR3 sequence is CASKSSPAGGNTGELFF. As DNA, the CDR3 is TGCGCCAGCAAGAGTTCGCCAGCGGGCGGAAACACCGGGGAGCTGTTTTTT.

Details on this clonotype: This may be a read error: a much more frequent sequence differs by one nucleotide. The rearrangement links TRBV5-6 to TRBJ2-1; 8 positions agree with TRBD1. The junction had 8 bases not matched to a gene; V was cut back by 7 bases and J by 2 bases. CDR3 length: 15 amino acids. Germline-derived CDR1 and CDR2 are SGHDT and YYEEEE. For the CDR3, the DNA is TGTGCCAGCGCCGGAGACAGGGGCACCTACAATGAGCAGTTCTTC. Its protein product is CASAGDRGTYNEQFF.